The rows below give T cell receptor beta chains drawn from one sample of a study of T cell responses to AZD1222 COVID-19 vaccine. Measured with immunoSEQ multiplex PCR; TCRdb has only the in-frame clones, and not every one. The data hold 130,000 to 150,000 clones, with about nine tenths observed a single time. The specimen was peripheral blood, collected on day 0 of AZD1222 vaccination. The receptors stem from an adult in good health. The CDR3 runs from the conserved cysteine through the conserved F or W. D genes are given only for firm matches. Part of the rows lack a size; the others show once, few, many or a class for expanded clones.

cdr3_aa cdr3_nt d_call j_call v_call clone_size
CASSQALGAQHF TGTGCCAGCAGCCAGGCCTTGGGGGCCCAGCATTTT NA TRBJ1-5 TRBV3-1/TRBV3-2 NA
CASSPGQWQNIQYF TGTGCCAGCAGTCCCGGACAGTGGCAAAACATTCAGTACTTC NA TRBJ2-4 TRBV6-6 NA
CASSYSLFSRDDGYTF TGTGCCAGCAGTTACTCGCTATTCTCTAGGGATGACGGCTACACCTTC NA TRBJ1-2 TRBV6-5 NA
CASRKDSGDYEQYF TGTGCCAGCAGGAAGGACAGTGGTGACTACGAGCAGTACTTC NA TRBJ2-7 TRBV2 NA
CSASDQMNTEAFF TGCAGTGCTAGTGATCAGATGAACACTGAAGCTTTCTTT NA TRBJ1-1 TRBV20-1 NA
CATIGQADVVDTQYF TGTGCCACAATAGGACAGGCTGATGTAGTAGATACGCAGTATTTT TRBD1 TRBJ2-3 TRBV7-2 NA
CASSQDVDGYTF TGTGCCAGCAGCCAAGATGTGGATGGCTACACCTTC NA TRBJ1-2 TRBV4-2 once
CASSLSSAARSPLHF TGTGCCAGCAGTTTATCAAGCGCAGCGCGTTCACCCCTCCACTTT NA TRBJ1-6 TRBV27 few
CASRNTGGETQYF TGTGCCAGCAGAAACACAGGGGGAGAGACCCAGTACTTC TRBD1 TRBJ2-5 TRBV28 NA
CASRDYSLARLAEAFF TGTGCCAGCAGGGACTACAGTTTAGCGAGACTCGCTGAAGCTTTCTTT NA TRBJ1-1 TRBV28 NA
CASSVEGILRETQYF TGTGCCAGCAGCGTAGAGGGGATCCTTCGAGAGACCCAGTACTTC NA TRBJ2-5 TRBV9 once
CASQNGYSDNEKLFF TGTGCCAGCCAGAACGGGTACAGCGATAATGAAAAACTGTTTTTT NA TRBJ1-4 TRBV19 NA
CASSDPSGRAGDTQYF TGTGCCAGCAGCGACCCTAGCGGGAGGGCTGGGGATACGCAGTATTTT TRBD2 TRBJ2-3 TRBV11-3 NA
CAWTIGGTGGNTIYF TGTGCCTGGACCATAGGGGGGACAGGGGGCAACACCATATATTTT TRBD1 TRBJ1-3 TRBV30 NA
CAWSVGRAGNQPQHF TGTGCCTGGAGTGTGGGGCGGGCGGGAAATCAGCCCCAGCATTTT NA TRBJ1-5 TRBV30 NA
CASSLLGGSGSLRQPQHF TGTGCCAGCAGTTTATTAGGTGGGTCAGGGAGCTTAAGACAGCCCCAGCATTTT NA TRBJ1-5 TRBV27 NA
CASTREGTEAFF TGTGCCAGCACCCGGGAGGGCACTGAAGCTTTCTTT NA TRBJ1-1 TRBV6-5 NA
CASSYTGGTEAFF TGTGCCAGCAGCTACACAGGGGGCACTGAAGCTTTCTTT TRBD1 TRBJ1-1 TRBV7-9 NA
CASSLGIGVDYEQYF TGTGCCAGCAGCTTAGGTATTGGGGTTGACTACGAGCAGTACTTC NA TRBJ2-7 TRBV11-3 NA
CSARRSAEQFF TGCAGTGCTAGGAGGAGTGCTGAGCAGTTCTTC NA TRBJ2-1 TRBV20-1 once
CASSTQGRVQPQHF TGTGCCAGCAGTACGCAGGGACGGGTTCAGCCCCAGCATTTT NA TRBJ1-5 TRBV27 NA
CASGWRGNTIYF TGTGCCAGCGGGTGGCGCGGAAACACCATATATTTT NA TRBJ1-3 TRBV6-5 NA
CASSQDRQNEQFF TGTGCCAGCAGCCAAGATCGGCAGAATGAGCAGTTCTTC NA TRBJ2-1 TRBV14 NA